This T cell receptor beta chain is from a study of vaccination and CD4 T cells after COVID-19 (dated by TCRdb to 2022 to 2024). With regard to the full study: Convalescent patients had a positive SARS-CoV-2 result on nasal swab PCR, and of these patients, some 10 had mild disease and one had severe disease. Post-COVID blood samples from convalescent patients were collected a median of around 100 days after diagnosis, with a range of about 35 to 180 days. Two doses of either the Pfizer-BioNTech BNT162b2 vaccine (n=8) or the Moderna mRNA-1273 vaccine (n=2) were administered to participants. As controls, cultures received a CEFX viral epitope pool (the positive control), an HIV-1 Nef peptide pool (the negative control), or no peptide at all. The spike-specific CD4+ TCR repertoire was compared before and after mRNA vaccination in ten to eleven COVID-19 convalescent patients and a few infection-naive healthy vaccine recipients. Post-vaccine blood samples were collected a median of approximately 77 days after the second vaccine dose, ranging from roughly 13 to 250 days. The convalescent cohort comprised six males and four females, including two Hispanic individuals, seven Caucasians, two Asians and one multiracial person. For stimulating the cultures, overlapping spike peptide pools were used, derived from SARS-CoV-2 as well as from the common cold coronaviruses HCoV-NL63, HCoV-OC43 and HCoV-229E.

The intended sense of this specimen's treatment or condition label: roughly 11-day PBMC culture with coronavirus spike peptide pools or control peptides (ViraFEST assay). To expand antigen-specific T cells with peptide pools and then pick out the expanded clonotypes through TCR sequencing, the study relied on the ViraFEST assay. The convalescent patients' positive SARS-CoV-2 PCR tests were from March to December 2020, which was before the Alpha, Beta and Delta variants emerged in the United States. Each well held 2.2 million or so PBMCs cultured in IMDM containing around 5.1% human AB serum and approximately 9.8 IU/ml IL-2, with 7.5 to 10 ug/ml peptide pools added. Half of the culture medium was replaced with fresh IL-2-containing medium on days 3 and 7. After approximately 10 days of culture, CD4+ T cells were isolated by negative selection using the EasySep CD4+ T cell isolation kit. Ficoll-Paque Plus gradient centrifugation was used to isolate PBMCs from whole blood, and the isolated PBMCs were then either used fresh or cryopreserved at -140C. In general, triplicate wells were set up for every culture condition.

This clonotype was detected a few times. It lacks a known antigen. Base qualities are not provided; no much larger clone lies one nucleotide away. The study at large found these results: The number of convalescent patients in the study was relatively small, and the study did not examine early timepoints following natural infection. Although the median number of SARS-CoV-2-reactive clonotypes went up from some 23 after infection to approximately 40 after vaccination, the increase was not significant. In convalescent patients, a median around 83% of post-vaccine SARS-CoV-2-reactive clones were detected only after vaccination, and vaccine-specific priming was suggested by this finding. Nearly all vaccine-specific clones in convalescent patients (304 of 307) were mono-reactive for SARS-CoV-2 spike rather than cross-reactive with common cold coronaviruses.

Receptors were amplified or captured by PCR. DNA from cultured CD4+ T cells underwent TCR sequencing with the Oncomine TCR Beta short-read assay at the Johns Hopkins FTIC core. The QIAamp micro DNA kit was used to extract genomic DNA from the cultured CD4+ T cells. Oncomine TCR Beta libraries made from cultured CD4+ T cells were pooled using unique dual indexes and sequenced on an Illumina iSeq 100. The study's processing was this. Non-productive sequences were filtered out, and CDR3s that did not start with C, did not end with F or W, or were shorter than 7 amino acids were discarded. Antigen-specific clonotypes were identified with the MANAFEST web application by comparing peptide-stimulated wells with reference and other culture wells. An FDR below 0.05, an odds ratio above 5, and a productive frequency above 0.1% in at least two of three replicate wells were required for clones to be considered positive. Cross-reactive clonotypes were defined as significantly expanded in both SARS-CoV-2 spike wells and at least one common cold coronavirus spike condition. CDR3 homology was assessed with Levenshtein distances (stringdist) and unrooted phylogenetic trees (ape) in R version 3.6.1. Clones were called with MiXCR by TCRdb after fastp trimmed the public reads at Q25, and only in-frame beta chains were retained. Rows are unified per CDR3 protein, each entry keeping the most common DNA and genes. The authors' filters were not applied to this entry. In this sample the table shows under 20,000 distinct CDR3 sequences, around half of which occur a single time. Roughly 16% of the sample lies in the top ten.

As encoded in the germline V gene (reference sequence), CDR1 is SEHNR while CDR2 is FQNEAQ. V drops 2 bases and J drops 3 bases, leaving 15 bases in between. There are 16 amino acids in the CDR3, from cysteine to phenylalanine inclusive. Just CDR3 DNA is preserved here, 48 bases in frame from base 1. The receptor chain draws on TRBV7-9 and TRBJ2-3, and the D gene may be TRBD1, 5 bases matching. The sample consisted of CD4+ T cells from blood, cultured in vitro, taken before SARS-CoV-2 vaccination. The sequence was collected from a human donor who had recovered from COVID-19. The CDR3 sequence is CASSLFDRRITDTQYF. The sequenced DNA is TGTGCCAGCAGCTTATTTGACAGACGAATAACAGATACGCAGTATTTT.